One and the same sample provided the 27 T cell receptor beta chains below, sequenced in a study of preoperative IRX-2 immunotherapy in early breast cancer. Measured with immunoSEQ multiplex PCR; TCRdb has only the in-frame clones, and not every one. The table lists some 42,000 clones, 80% to 90% of them singletons. The treatment: preoperative locoregional IRX-2 cytokine immunotherapy. This specimen was lymph node tissue, taken after IRX-2 immunotherapy. The receptors originated from a human donor with breast cancer.

V is TRBV6-8 and J is TRBJ2-5; unclear D gene. CDR1 is MNHGY, CDR2 SAAAGT, per germline. The length of the CDR3 is 15 residues. Trimming removed 8 bases at V and 2 bases at J, with 18 bases between. The CDR3 here is CASAASWSPQETQYF. CDR3 nucleotide sequence: TGTGCCAGCGCGGCTTCCTGGTCCCCTCAAGAGACCCAGTACTTC.

The J gene is TRBJ1-1, the V gene TRBV18; D perhaps matches TRBD1 (5 bases). This CDR3 is built from 14 residues. With 1 base removed from V and 6 bases from J, the gap between germline ends came to 12 bases. Germline CDR1 KGHSH, CDR2 LQKENI. Here the CDR3 reads CASSPLSGTAEAFF. The DNA for the CDR3 is TGTGCCAGCTCACCACTCTCTGGGACCGCTGAAGCTTTCTTT.

The chain is built from TRBV5-1 and TRBJ2-1; TRBD2 matches 9 bases. The CDR3 is 16 amino acids. The V segment lost 3 bases and the J segment 5 bases; nucleotides outside the gene matches: 9. The V gene's germline CDR1 is SGHRS and CDR2 YFSETQ. The CDR3 spells CASSYPPGGGDNEQFF. In DNA form, the CDR3 reads TGCGCCAGCAGCTACCCCCCGGGCGGGGGGGACAATGAGCAGTTCTTC.

This clone has more than one count but fewer than ten. The chain recombines TRBV11-3 with TRBJ2-2; D is unresolved. V dropped 3 bases and J dropped 5 bases, with 10 bases sitting between them. CDR1 and CDR2 from the germline V gene are SGHNT and YENEEA. This CDR3 has 14 residues. The CDR3, as DNA: TGTGCCAGCAGCTTGGTCAGTTTTACCGGGGAGCTGTTTTTT. Residues: CASSLVSFTGELFF.

V gene TRBV5-1 combines with J gene TRBJ1-3, with D tentatively TRBD1 (6 bases). The V end lost 3 bases, the J end lost 4 bases, and 14 bases lay between the germline ends. This CDR3 comprises 15 residues. The germline V gene encodes CDR1 SGHRS and CDR2 YFSETQ. CDR3 protein: CASSSQGLAGNTIYF. CDR3 nucleotide sequence: TGCGCCAGCAGCTCACAGGGTTTAGCGGGAAACACCATATATTTT. Complete variable domain (other parts from reference TRBV5-1 and TRBJ1-3): KAGVTQTPRYLIKTRGQQVTLSCSPISGHRSVSWYQQTPGQGLQFLFEYFSETQRNKGNFPGRFSGRQFSNSRSEMNVSTLELGDSALYLCASSSQGLAGNTIYFGEGSWLTVV.

The rearrangement joins TRBV6-8 to TRBJ1-3; D gene unclear. The CDR3 covers 14 residues. V was cut by 1 base and J by 0 bases, with 4 bases left in between. Germline CDR1 MNHGY, CDR2 SAAAGT. The CDR3 region is CASSYLSSGNTIYF. For the CDR3, the DNA is TGTGCCAGCAGTTACTTGAGCTCTGGAAACACCATATATTTT.

V gene TRBV19 combines with J gene TRBJ2-2; the D gene is possibly TRBD1 (5 bases). The CDR3 runs to 13 residues. Trimming removed 4 bases at V and 6 bases at J, with 9 bases between. From germline, CDR1 is LNHDA and CDR2 SQIVND (reference sequence). CDR3 in DNA: TGTGCCAGTAGTACCCAGACAGCCGGGGAGCTGTTTTTT. This encodes CASSTQTAGELFF.

The rearrangement uses TRBV2 and TRBJ2-1; D is uncertain. V lost 10 bases and J lost 12, with 22 bases in between. Germline V CDR1 and CDR2: SNHLY, FYNNEI. The CDR3 has 13 amino acids. The DNA of the CDR3 is TGTGCCACCAGGCAGCGAATCACACGCGGGCAGTTCTTC. Protein sequence: CATRQRITRGQFF.

The chain has TRBV5-2 and TRBJ2-7; TRBD1 is taken as the D call from the table, unchecked against the DNA. TRBV5-2 is a recognized pseudogene. The CDR3 sequence is 14 residues long. The CDR3 DNA sequence: TGTGCCAGCAGCTTAGACAGGGCCACCTACGAGCAGTACTTC. Translated, it gives CASSLDRATYEQYF.

The gene calls are TRBV11-3 and TRBJ2-2; D is perhaps TRBD1 or TRBD2 (5 bases each). The CDR3 is 17 amino acids. Germline CDR1 SGHNT, CDR2 YENEEA. V dropped 0 bases and J dropped 1 base, with 12 bases sitting between them. CDR3 sequence reads: CASSLDYGTLNTGELFF. The CDR3 DNA reads as TGTGCCAGCAGCTTAGATTATGGGACCCTGAACACCGGGGAGCTGTTTTTT.

This rearrangement joins TRBV7-1 to TRBJ1-5; TRBD1 matches 8 bases. TRBV7-1 is an ORF; its function is uncertain. Germline trimming cut 5 bases from V and 4 bases from J; bases unmatched to any gene: 13. This CDR3 contains 17 residues. The CDR3 spells CASSQDPDREGNQPQHF. In DNA form, the CDR3 reads TGTGCCAGCAGCCAAGACCCGGACAGGGAAGGGAATCAGCCCCAGCATTTT.

CDR3 in DNA: TGCGCCAGCAGCCAAGATCTGAGCCGAACTGAAGCTTTCTTT. Translation: CASSQDLSRTEAFF. This sequence joins TRBV4-1 and TRBJ1-1; the D is unclear. Trimming removed 0 bases at V and 5 bases at J, with 10 bases between. The length of the CDR3 is 14 residues. Germline CDR1 MGHRA, CDR2 YSYEKL.

The CDR3 DNA is TGTGCCAGCAGTTACTCGGGGGGACAGGTTATGAACACTGAAGCTTTCTTT. This translates into CASSYSGGQVMNTEAFF. This chain links TRBV6-8 with TRBJ1-1; 8 bases match TRBD1. CDR1 MNHGY and CDR2 SAAAGT come from the germline V gene. The V gene end was trimmed by 0 bases and the J gene end by 0 bases; junction bases not matched to a gene: 6. The CDR3 contains 17 residues.

This clone appeared once. The rearrangement links TRBV11-3 to TRBJ1-4; D is undetermined. With 5 bases removed from V and 0 bases from J, the gap between germline ends came to 10 bases. The CDR3 length is 15 residues. The germline V gene has CDR1 SGHNT and CDR2 YENEEA. As DNA, the CDR3 is TGTGCCAGCAGCCTGTACAGTGCAACTAATGAAAAACTGTTTTTT. Residues: CASSLYSATNEKLFF.

This chain connects TRBV5-1 to TRBJ1-6, with D possibly being TRBD1 (5 bases). The ends were cut back, 3 bases at V and 7 bases at J, with 17 bases in the middle. This CDR3 is built from 16 residues. Germline V gene sequence: CDR1 SGHRS, CDR2 YFSETQ. The CDR3 coding sequence is TGCGCCAGCAGCTCCCGAGGGGAGGGAGGCAATTCACCCCTCCACTTT. Its protein is CASSSRGEGGNSPLHF.

J is TRBJ1-4 and V is TRBV15; no clear D. CDR3 length equals 15 residues. Per germline, CDR1 LNHNV and CDR2 YYDKDF (reference sequence). V was trimmed by 5 bases and J by 0 bases, leaving 10 bases between them. CDR3 protein: CATSDRTTTNEKLFF. The CDR3, as DNA: TGTGCCACCAGCGACCGGACTACAACTAATGAAAAACTGTTTTTT.

The gene calls are TRBV29-1 and TRBJ2-3; TRBD2 is a possible D gene (6 bases). V lost 0 bases to trimming and J lost 1 base, with 14 bases between them. The CDR3 is 16 residues long. Germline V gives CDR1 SQVTM, CDR2 ANQGSEA. CDR3: CSVEDEGAGGTDTQYF. CDR3 nucleotide sequence: TGCAGCGTTGAAGATGAGGGAGCGGGTGGCACAGATACGCAGTATTTT.

This clone occurred once. The chain has TRBV6-7 and TRBJ1-2, with TRBD1 as a possible D gene (5 bases). Being an ORF, TRBV6-7 has a function that is uncertain. This CDR3 has 15 amino acids. Trimming removed 7 bases at V and 6 bases at J, with 21 bases between. The CDR3, as DNA: TGTGCCAGCAACCAACCGGGACTCCCGAGGGATGGCTACACCTTC. It is translated as CASNQPGLPRDGYTF.

This rearrangement joins TRBV28 to TRBJ1-2; no clear D gene. V was cut by 3 bases and J by 0 bases, with 2 bases left in between. The CDR3 is 12 amino acids. CDR1 is MDHEN and CDR2 is SYDVKM in the germline V gene. Here the CDR3 reads CASSFSNYGYTF. CDR3 coding DNA: TGTGCCAGCAGTTTTTCTAACTATGGCTACACCTTC.

The chain combines TRBV5-1 with TRBJ2-3; 9 nucleotides match TRBD2. CDR1 is SGHRS, CDR2 YFSETQ, per germline. Germline trimming cut 1 base from V and 8 bases from J; bases unmatched to any gene: 14. This CDR3 has 17 amino acids. CDR3 sequence: CASSLSPGRGGGGTQYF. The DNA for the CDR3 is TGCGCCAGCAGCTTGAGTCCCGGGCGGGGGGGCGGAGGTACGCAGTATTTT.

The V and J genes are TRBV11-3 and TRBJ2-1; 7 bases agree with TRBD1. Germline V CDR1 and CDR2: SGHNT, YENEEA. V shed 4 bases, J shed 0 bases, and the junction held 12 bases outside the gene matches. The CDR3 totals 18 residues. The CDR3: CASSSRQGSRGSYNEQFF. The CDR3 DNA follows: TGTGCCAGCAGCTCGAGACAGGGATCGAGGGGCTCCTACAATGAGCAGTTCTTC.

This clone was seen a few times. V is TRBV14 and J is TRBJ2-7, with D possibly matching TRBD1 (6 bases). This CDR3 has 13 residues. V lost 5 bases and J 0 bases, leaving 8 bases between the germline ends. Per germline, CDR1 SGHDN and CDR2 FVKESK. CDR3 residues: CASSDRSSYEQYF. The CDR3 coding sequence is TGTGCCAGCAGCGACAGGAGCTCCTACGAGCAGTACTTC.

The chain joins TRBV28 to TRBJ2-6; a possible D gene is TRBD1 (6 bases). This CDR3 has 15 amino acids. From germline, CDR1 is MDHEN and CDR2 SYDVKM. Trimming took off 6 bases at V and 4 bases at J, with 13 bases between the two ends. The CDR3 is CASRATGSGANVLTF. The DNA of the CDR3 is TGTGCCAGCAGGGCAACAGGGTCCGGGGCCAACGTCCTGACTTTC.

The chain is built from TRBV7-2 and TRBJ1-2, with TRBD1 matching over 7 bases. The germline V gene encodes CDR1 SGHTA and CDR2 FQGNSA. Trimming took 5 bases from V and 7 from J; bases not matched to a gene: 13. The CDR3 is 15 residues long. The CDR3 sequence: CASSNRQGRQSGYTF. CDR3 in DNA: TGTGCCAGCAGCAACCGACAGGGTCGGCAAAGTGGCTACACCTTC.

V usage is TRBV6-8 and J usage is TRBJ1-2; D is undetermined. Germline V gene data show CDR1 as MNHGY and CDR2 as SAAAGT. This CDR3 spans 13 amino acids. Trimming took 7 bases from V and 5 from J, leaving 14 bases between them. The CDR3 spells CASKRRRAYGYTF. The CDR3 region has the DNA TGTGCCAGCAAACGGAGGAGGGCGTATGGCTACACCTTC.

This clone was counted only a few times. The V gene is TRBV29-1, the J gene TRBJ2-3; TRBD2 matches at 12 bases. The germline gives CDR1 SQVTM, CDR2 ANQGSEA. The ends lost 7 bases at V and 8 bases at J; junction bases unmatched: 25. This CDR3 spans 19 amino acids. The CDR3 region is CSAFGTPGLAGGLVSTQYF. As DNA, the CDR3 is TGCAGCGCCTTCGGGACCCCCGGTCTAGCGGGGGGGCTGGTGTCTACGCAGTATTTT.

V gene TRBV28 combines with J gene TRBJ1-6; tentatively, D is TRBD1 (6 bases). The CDR3 contains 16 residues. The V gene lost 6 bases and the J gene lost 7 bases, with 19 bases spanning the gap. The germline V gene encodes CDR1 MDHEN and CDR2 SYDVKM. CDR3 in DNA: TGTGCCAGCAGAATGACAGGTCCTCTCGGCAATTCACCCCTCCACTTT. This gives the protein CASRMTGPLGNSPLHF.